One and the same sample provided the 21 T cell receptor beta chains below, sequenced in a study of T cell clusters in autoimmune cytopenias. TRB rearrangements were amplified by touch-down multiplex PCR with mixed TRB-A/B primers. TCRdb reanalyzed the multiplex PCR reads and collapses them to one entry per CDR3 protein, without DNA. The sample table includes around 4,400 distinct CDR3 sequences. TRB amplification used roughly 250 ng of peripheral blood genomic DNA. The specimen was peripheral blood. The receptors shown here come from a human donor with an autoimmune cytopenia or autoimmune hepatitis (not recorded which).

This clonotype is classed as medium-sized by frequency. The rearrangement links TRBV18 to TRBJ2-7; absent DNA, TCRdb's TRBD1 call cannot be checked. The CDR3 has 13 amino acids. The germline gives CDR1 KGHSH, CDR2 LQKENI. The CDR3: CASSPAGETEQYF.

This CDR3 reads CASSIGFRDWNEKLFF. The chain links TRBV19 to TRBJ1-4. Germline lookup yields CDR1 LNHDA and CDR2 SQIVND (reference sequence). The CDR3 extends over 16 amino acids.

CDR3 residues: CASSFKETQYF. V gene TRBV5-1 combines with J gene TRBJ2-5. This CDR3 has 11 amino acids. Germline CDR1 reads SGHRS; CDR2 reads YFSETQ.

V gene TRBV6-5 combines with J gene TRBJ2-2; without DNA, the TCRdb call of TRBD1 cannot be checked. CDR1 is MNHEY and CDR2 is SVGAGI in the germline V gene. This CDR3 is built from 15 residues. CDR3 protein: CASRDRGLGTGELFF.

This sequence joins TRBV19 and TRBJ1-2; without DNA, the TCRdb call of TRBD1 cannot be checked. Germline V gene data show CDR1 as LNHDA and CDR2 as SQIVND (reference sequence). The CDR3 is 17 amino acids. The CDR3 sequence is CASSPRQGASANYGYTF.

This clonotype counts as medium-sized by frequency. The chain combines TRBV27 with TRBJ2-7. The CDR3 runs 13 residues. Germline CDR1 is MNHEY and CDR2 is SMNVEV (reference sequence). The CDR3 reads CASRVLGSYEQYF.

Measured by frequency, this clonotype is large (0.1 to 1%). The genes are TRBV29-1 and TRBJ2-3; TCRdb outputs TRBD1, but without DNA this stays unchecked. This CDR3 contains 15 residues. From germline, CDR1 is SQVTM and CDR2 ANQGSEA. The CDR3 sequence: CSVWGETSSADTQYF.

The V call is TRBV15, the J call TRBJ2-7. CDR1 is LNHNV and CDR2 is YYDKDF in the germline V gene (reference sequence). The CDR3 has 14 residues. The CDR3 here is CATSRDHQSDEQYF.

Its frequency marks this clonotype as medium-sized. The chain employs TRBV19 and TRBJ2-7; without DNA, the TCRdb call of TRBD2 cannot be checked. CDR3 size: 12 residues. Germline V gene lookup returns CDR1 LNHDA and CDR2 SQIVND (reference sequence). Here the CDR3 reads CASSGSLGEQYF.

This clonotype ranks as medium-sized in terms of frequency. CDR3 amino acids: CASSRTSYEQYF. V gene TRBV6-5 combines with J gene TRBJ2-7. Germline V gene sequence: CDR1 MNHEY, CDR2 SVGAGI. The CDR3 runs to 12 residues.

This CDR3 is CASRPGTPLGNGYTF. This chain links TRBV6-6 with TRBJ1-2; TCRdb designates TRBD1, a call that cannot be tested without DNA. The CDR3 is 15 amino acids. Germline assignment: CDR1 MNHNY and CDR2 SVGAGI (reference sequence).

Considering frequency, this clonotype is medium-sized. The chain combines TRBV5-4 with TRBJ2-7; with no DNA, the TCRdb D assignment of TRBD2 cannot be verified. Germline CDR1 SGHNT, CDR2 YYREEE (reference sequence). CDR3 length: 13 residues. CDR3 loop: CASSPELKNEQYF.

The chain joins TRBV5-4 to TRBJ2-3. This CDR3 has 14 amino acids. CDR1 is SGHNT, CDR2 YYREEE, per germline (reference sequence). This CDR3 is CASSTDGLGDTQYF.

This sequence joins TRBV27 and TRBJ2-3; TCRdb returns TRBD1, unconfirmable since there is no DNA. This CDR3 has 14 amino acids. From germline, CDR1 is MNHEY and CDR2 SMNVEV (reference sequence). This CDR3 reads CASRDPGPTDTQYF.

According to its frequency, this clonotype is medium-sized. The chain's CDR3 is CASQYLGDPNEKLFF. This chain uses TRBV19 with TRBJ1-4. Germline V gene data show CDR1 as LNHDA and CDR2 as SQIVND (reference sequence). There are 15 residues in the CDR3. Full variable domain (remainder filled in from reference TRBV19 and TRBJ1-4): DGGITQSPKYLFRKEGQNVTLSCEQNLNHDAMYWYRQDPGQGLRLIYYSQIVNDFQKGDIAEGYSVSREKKESFPLTVTSAQKNPTAFYLCASQYLGDPNEKLFFGSGTQLSVL.

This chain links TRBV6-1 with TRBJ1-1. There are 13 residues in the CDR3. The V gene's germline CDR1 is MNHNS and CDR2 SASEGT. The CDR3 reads CASSGGGGTEAFF.

The CDR3 spells CASTTDRGYGYTF. This chain uses TRBV6-6 with TRBJ1-2; TCRdb proposes TRBD1, but this gene call is untestable without DNA. Germline V CDR1 and CDR2: MNHNY, SVGAGI (reference sequence). This CDR3 is 13 amino acids long.

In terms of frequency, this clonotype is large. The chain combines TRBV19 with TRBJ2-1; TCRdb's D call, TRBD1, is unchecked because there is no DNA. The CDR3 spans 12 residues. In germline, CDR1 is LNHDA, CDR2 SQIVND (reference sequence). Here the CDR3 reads CASSDRGNEQFF.

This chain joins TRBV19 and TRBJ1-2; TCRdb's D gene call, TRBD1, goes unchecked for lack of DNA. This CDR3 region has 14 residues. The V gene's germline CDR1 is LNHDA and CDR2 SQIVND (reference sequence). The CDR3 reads CASKDAGENYGYTF.

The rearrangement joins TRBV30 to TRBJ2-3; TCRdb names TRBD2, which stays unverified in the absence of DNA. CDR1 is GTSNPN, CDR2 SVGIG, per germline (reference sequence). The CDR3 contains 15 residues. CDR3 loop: CAWRDGTSGTDTQYF.

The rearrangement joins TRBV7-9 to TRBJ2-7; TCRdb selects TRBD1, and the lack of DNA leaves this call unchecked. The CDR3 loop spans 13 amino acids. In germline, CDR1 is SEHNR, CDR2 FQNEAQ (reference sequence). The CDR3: CASSLTGGDEQYF. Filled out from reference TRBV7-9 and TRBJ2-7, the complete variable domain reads DTGVSQNPRHKITKRGQNVTFRCDPISEHNRLYWYRQTLGQGPEFLTYFQNEAQLEKSRLLSDRFSAERPKGSFSTLEIQRTEQGDSAMYLCASSLTGGDEQYFGPGTRLTVT.